This TCR beta chain was sequenced in a study of T cell responses to AZD1222 COVID-19 vaccine. In the study overall: Pooling of second doses given at about 4 or about 12 weeks was done.

Profiling relied on immunoSEQ multiplex PCR, and the TCRdb table lists in-frame clones only, not all of them. The repertoire holds about 99,000 clones, with about 90% as singletons. Germline CDR1 LNHDA, CDR2 SQIVND (reference sequence). The CDR3 runs to 13 residues. V was pared by 2 bases and J by 4 bases, with 8 bases between. The study's findings and limits: White British people made up most donors, females outnumbered males, and clonal diversity was possibly underestimated. Vaccination with two AZD1222 doses was followed by a rise in Spike-specific TCR breadth and depth.

Details on this clone: Its antigen is unidentified.

Sequencing used peripheral blood, obtained on day 0 of AZD1222 vaccination. V usage is TRBV19 and J usage is TRBJ1-1; tentatively, D is TRBD1 (6 bases). This TCR came from an adult in good health. CDR3 sequence (DNA): TGTGCCAGTAGTATATCACAGGGCACTGAAGCTTTCTTT. It is translated as CASSISQGTEAFF.